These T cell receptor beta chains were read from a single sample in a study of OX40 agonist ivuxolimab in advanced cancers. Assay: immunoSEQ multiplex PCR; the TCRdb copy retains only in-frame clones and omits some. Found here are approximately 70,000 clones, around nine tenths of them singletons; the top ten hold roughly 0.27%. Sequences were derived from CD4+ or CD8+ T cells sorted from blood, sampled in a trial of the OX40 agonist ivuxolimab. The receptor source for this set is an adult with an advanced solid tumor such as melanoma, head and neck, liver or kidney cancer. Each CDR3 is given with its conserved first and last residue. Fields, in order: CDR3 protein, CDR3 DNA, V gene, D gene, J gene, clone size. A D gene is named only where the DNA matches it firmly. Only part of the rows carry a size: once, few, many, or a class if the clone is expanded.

cdr3_aa: CASTTAGTQETQYF; cdr3_nt: TGTGCCAGCACCACGGCCGGGACACAAGAGACCCAGTACTTC; v_call: TRBV6-4; d_call: .; j_call: TRBJ2-5; clone_size: .
cdr3_aa: CASGEIPVGEQFF; cdr3_nt: TGTGCTAGTGGGGAGATACCCGTCGGTGAGCAGTTCTTC; v_call: TRBV12-5; d_call: .; j_call: TRBJ2-1; clone_size: .
cdr3_aa: CASSQLPGLAMSEQFF; cdr3_nt: TGCGCCAGCAGCCAACTACCGGGACTAGCGATGAGTGAGCAGTTCTTC; v_call: TRBV4-1; d_call: TRBD2; j_call: TRBJ2-1; clone_size: .
cdr3_aa: CASSSGRAGTDTQYF; cdr3_nt: TGTGCCAGTAGTAGCGGGAGGGCCGGAACAGATACGCAGTATTTT; v_call: TRBV19; d_call: TRBD2; j_call: TRBJ2-3; clone_size: .
cdr3_aa: CASSPSGTSYEQYF; cdr3_nt: TGTGCCAGCAGTCCCAGCGGAACCTCCTACGAGCAGTACTTC; v_call: TRBV28; d_call: .; j_call: TRBJ2-7; clone_size: .
cdr3_aa: CASSLGTAGQTDTQYF; cdr3_nt: TGCGCCAGCAGCTTGGGGACAGCAGGCCAGACAGATACGCAGTATTTT; v_call: TRBV5-1; d_call: .; j_call: TRBJ2-3; clone_size: few
cdr3_aa: CASSVDQAYEQYF; cdr3_nt: TGTGCCAGCTCCGTTGATCAGGCCTACGAGCAGTACTTC; v_call: TRBV18; d_call: .; j_call: TRBJ2-7; clone_size: .
cdr3_aa: CAARQESREQYF; cdr3_nt: TGTGCCGCAAGACAGGAATCGAGGGAGCAGTACTTC; v_call: TRBV2; d_call: .; j_call: TRBJ2-7; clone_size: .
cdr3_aa: CASTQRPSGTDTQYF; cdr3_nt: TGTGCCAGCACCCAACGACCGTCGGGCACAGATACGCAGTATTTT; v_call: TRBV5-5; d_call: .; j_call: TRBJ2-3; clone_size: .
cdr3_aa: CSVADGGARFF; cdr3_nt: TGCAGCGTTGCCGACGGGGGGGCGCGGTTCTTC; v_call: TRBV29-1; d_call: TRBD2; j_call: TRBJ2-1; clone_size: .
cdr3_aa: CATARQGVGTDTQYF; cdr3_nt: TGTGCCACCGCAAGACAGGGTGTCGGCACAGATACGCAGTATTTT; v_call: TRBV15; d_call: TRBD1; j_call: TRBJ2-3; clone_size: once
cdr3_aa: CVSKREGIDTQYF; cdr3_nt: TGTGTTTCCAAGCGGGAGGGCATAGATACGCAGTATTTT; v_call: TRBV28; d_call: TRBD2; j_call: TRBJ2-3; clone_size: .
cdr3_aa: CASSYSLLGLSHTQYF; cdr3_nt: TGTGCCAGCAGTTACTCCTTGCTAGGCCTCAGTCATACGCAGTATTTT; v_call: TRBV6-5; d_call: .; j_call: TRBJ2-3; clone_size: .
cdr3_aa: CASSIHLTAEQYF; cdr3_nt: TGTGCCAGCAGTATCCACCTCACAGCAGAGCAGTACTTC; v_call: TRBV2; d_call: .; j_call: TRBJ2-7; clone_size: .
cdr3_aa: CASSLTGGFLETQYF; cdr3_nt: TGTGCCAGCAGCCTAACAGGTGGATTTTTAGAGACCCAGTACTTC; v_call: TRBV14; d_call: .; j_call: TRBJ2-5; clone_size: .
cdr3_aa: CASSEFELAGGNTQYF; cdr3_nt: TGTGCCAGCAGTGAATTCGAACTAGCGGGAGGAAATACGCAATATTTT; v_call: TRBV2; d_call: TRBD2; j_call: TRBJ2-3; clone_size: once
cdr3_aa: CASSSYPGLAGGNTGELFF; cdr3_nt: TGTGCCAGCAGCTCGTATCCGGGACTAGCGGGAGGCAACACCGGGGAGCTGTTTTTT; v_call: TRBV11-3; d_call: TRBD2; j_call: TRBJ2-2; clone_size: .
cdr3_aa: CASTPDYNEKLFF; cdr3_nt: TGTGCCAGTACGCCAGACTATAATGAAAAACTGTTTTTT; v_call: TRBV28; d_call: .; j_call: TRBJ1-4; clone_size: .
cdr3_aa: CASSQAGQKAFF; cdr3_nt: TGCGCCAGCAGCCAAGCCGGGCAGAAAGCTTTCTTT; v_call: TRBV4-3; d_call: .; j_call: TRBJ1-1; clone_size: .
cdr3_aa: CASRRTGYGYTF; cdr3_nt: TGTGCCAGCAGACGGACCGGCTATGGCTACACCTTC; v_call: TRBV6-5; d_call: .; j_call: TRBJ1-2; clone_size: .
cdr3_aa: CASSRVGGGGTEAFF; cdr3_nt: TGTGCCAGCAGCCGTGTTGGGGGAGGGGGGACTGAAGCTTTCTTT; v_call: TRBV7-2; d_call: .; j_call: TRBJ1-1; clone_size: .
cdr3_aa: CASSLGTSGTDEQFF; cdr3_nt: TGTGCCAGCAGCTTAGGGACTAGCGGGACCGATGAGCAGTTCTTC; v_call: TRBV7-7; d_call: TRBD2; j_call: TRBJ2-1; clone_size: once
cdr3_aa: CASSFYREGYQPQHF; cdr3_nt: TGTGCCAGCAGTTTCTACAGGGAGGGATATCAGCCCCAGCATTTT; v_call: TRBV28; d_call: .; j_call: TRBJ1-5; clone_size: .
cdr3_aa: CATSTGTSGSNEQFF; cdr3_nt: TGTGCCACCAGCACCGGGACTAGCGGGAGTAATGAGCAGTTCTTC; v_call: TRBV15; d_call: TRBD2; j_call: TRBJ2-1; clone_size: .
cdr3_aa: CASDKGFTDTQYF; cdr3_nt: TGTGCCAGCGACAAGGGGTTCACAGATACGCAGTATTTT; v_call: TRBV6-6; d_call: .; j_call: TRBJ2-3; clone_size: .
cdr3_aa: CASSVEGPGGYEQYF; cdr3_nt: TGTGCCAGCAGCGTAGAAGGGCCAGGGGGCTACGAGCAGTACTTC; v_call: TRBV9; d_call: TRBD1; j_call: TRBJ2-7; clone_size: .
cdr3_aa: CASIPGQRSYEQYF; cdr3_nt: TGTGCCAGCATCCCAGGCCAACGTTCCTACGAGCAGTACTTC; v_call: TRBV6-1; d_call: .; j_call: TRBJ2-7; clone_size: .
cdr3_aa: CASHTPKGLAGIYEQYF; cdr3_nt: TGTGCAAGTCACACACCCAAGGGACTAGCGGGAATCTACGAGCAGTACTTC; v_call: TRBV12-2; d_call: .; j_call: TRBJ2-7; clone_size: once
cdr3_aa: CASRFRLALRYEQYF; cdr3_nt: TGTGCCAGCAGATTTCGACTAGCCCTGCGTTACGAGCAGTACTTC; v_call: TRBV6-5; d_call: TRBD2; j_call: TRBJ2-7; clone_size: .
cdr3_aa: CASSEPIGEQYF; cdr3_nt: TGTGCCAGCAGTGAACCAATCGGAGAGCAGTACTTC; v_call: TRBV2; d_call: .; j_call: TRBJ2-7; clone_size: .
cdr3_aa: CASSLGVRNTGELFF; cdr3_nt: TGTGCCAGCAGCTTAGGTGTCAGAAACACCGGGGAGCTGTTTTTT; v_call: TRBV11-2; d_call: .; j_call: TRBJ2-2; clone_size: .
cdr3_aa: CAISESKRVGGYTF; cdr3_nt: TGTGCCATCAGTGAGTCGAAAAGGGTGGGCGGCTACACCTTC; v_call: TRBV10-3; d_call: .; j_call: TRBJ1-2; clone_size: .
cdr3_aa: CASSLGGRQPQHF; cdr3_nt: TGTGCCAGCAGTCTCGGAGGAAGGCAGCCCCAGCATTTT; v_call: TRBV27; d_call: .; j_call: TRBJ1-5; clone_size: .
cdr3_aa: CASSQPGLGAGPTPETQYF; cdr3_nt: TGTGCCAGCAGCCAACCGGGTCTGGGGGCAGGCCCTACCCCAGAGACCCAGTACTTC; v_call: TRBV7-8; d_call: .; j_call: TRBJ2-5; clone_size: .
cdr3_aa: CASSDGSSGANVLTF; cdr3_nt: TGCGCCAGCAGCGACGGGAGCTCTGGGGCCAACGTCCTGACTTTC; v_call: TRBV5-1; d_call: .; j_call: TRBJ2-6; clone_size: .
cdr3_aa: CASTLDRGGYTF; cdr3_nt: TGTGCCAGTACCCTGGACAGGGGGGGCTACACCTTC; v_call: TRBV19; d_call: TRBD1; j_call: TRBJ1-2; clone_size: few
cdr3_aa: CASSRDLDTGELFF; cdr3_nt: TGCGCCAGCAGCCGGGACCTAGATACCGGGGAGCTGTTTTTT; v_call: TRBV5-1; d_call: .; j_call: TRBJ2-2; clone_size: .
cdr3_aa: CASSHKSGTASLLYGYTF; cdr3_nt: TGTGCCAGCAGCCACAAATCTGGGACAGCTTCTCTCCTTTATGGCTACACCTTC; v_call: TRBV14; d_call: TRBD1; j_call: TRBJ1-2; clone_size: .
cdr3_aa: CASSESHRWDGYTF; cdr3_nt: TGCGCCAGCAGTGAGTCGCACAGGTGGGATGGCTACACCTTC; v_call: TRBV10-2; d_call: .; j_call: TRBJ1-2; clone_size: .
cdr3_aa: CSALTGVEQYF; cdr3_nt: TGCAGCGCTTTAACAGGGGTCGAGCAGTACTTC; v_call: TRBV29-1; d_call: TRBD1; j_call: TRBJ2-7; clone_size: .
cdr3_aa: CASSPGTTAYEQYF; cdr3_nt: TGCGCCAGCAGCCCGGGGACGACTGCCTACGAGCAGTACTTC; v_call: TRBV5-1; d_call: .; j_call: TRBJ2-7; clone_size: .